This TCR beta chain was sequenced for a study of Ad26.COV2.S vaccination and SARS-CoV-2 variants. Using immunoSEQ multiplex PCR, the repertoire was profiled, and TCRdb retains in-frame clones only, with some absent. This table has about 350,000 clones, about 92% appearing once. The V gene's germline CDR1 is DFQATT and CDR2 SNEGSKA (reference sequence). The CDR3 runs 11 residues. Unmatched junction bases numbered 2, after V lost 5 bases and J lost 6 bases. This TCR derives from a human donor who had recovered from COVID-19. The sequences come from peripheral blood, collected after recovery from COVID-19. The V and J genes are TRBV20-1 and TRBJ2-5; 8 bases are shared with TRBD2. CDR3 loop: CSAWTSQTQYF. The CDR3 nucleotides are TGCAGTGCTTGGACTAGCCAGACCCAGTACTTC.